This T cell receptor beta chain is from a study of T cell repertoires in ileal Crohn's disease. General study points: Compared with CD4 T cells, sorted CD8 cells carried more expanded clones.

Method: immunoSEQ multiplex PCR; TCRdb's copy keeps in-frame clones and lacks some. The sample lists about 7,000 clones; around three quarters were seen once. The V gene's germline CDR1 is MGHRA and CDR2 YSYEKL. The trim removed 4 bases at V and 5 bases at J, leaving 6 bases unmatched. This CDR3 contains 15 residues. A note on this clone: Its matching antigen is unknown.

The J gene is TRBJ2-5, the V gene TRBV4-1; 11 bases fit TRBD2. The sequencing sample was made of ileal tissue. This receptor was identified in an adult with Crohn's disease. The CDR3 here is CASSRISGGAETQYF. The CDR3 DNA reads as TGCGCCAGCAGCCGAATTAGCGGGGGGGCCGAGACCCAGTACTTC.